Below are 22 T cell receptor beta chains sequenced from a single sample in a study of T cells in Graves' hyperthyroidism and ophthalmopathy. Amplification yielded TCR beta CDR3 regions, with RNA transcripts as the source. First-round RT-PCR targeting the TCR CDR3 was performed with the HTBI primer set. TCRdb reprocessed the multiplex PCR reads with MiXCR, giving one entry per CDR3 protein. The sample yields 650,000 to 700,000 distinct CDR3 sequences, roughly 17% seen once. Input material: blood. The source of these receptors is a man in his fifties with Graves' hyperthyroidism.

This chain connects TRBV14 to TRBJ2-7; no clear D gene. Trimming pared 0 bases from V and 2 bases from J, leaving 14 bases between. Germline assignment: CDR1 SGHDN and CDR2 FVKESK. This CDR3 is 16 amino acids long. The CDR3: CASSQDSWEIAYEQYF. Written as DNA, the CDR3 is TGTGCCAGCAGCCAAGATTCGTGGGAAATTGCCTACGAGCAGTACTTC.

This clonotype has at least ten counts. The chain employs TRBV29-1 and TRBJ1-1; D perhaps matches TRBD1 (5 bases). V was clipped by 4 bases and J by 0 bases, with 9 bases between them. Germline V gene data show CDR1 as SQVTM and CDR2 as ANQGSEA. The CDR3 loop spans 13 amino acids. CDR3 residues: CSVGGTMNTEAFF. CDR3 coding DNA: TGCAGCGTTGGGGGGACTATGAACACTGAAGCTTTCTTT. Full variable domain (outside the CDR3, taken from reference TRBV29-1 and TRBJ1-1): SAVISQKPSRDICQRGTSLTIQCQVDSQVTMMFWYRQQPGQSLTLIATANQGSEATYESGFVIDKFPISRPNLTFSTLTVSNMSPEDSSIYLCSVGGTMNTEAFFGQGTRLTVV.

This clonotype occurred a few times. The V gene is TRBV14, the J gene TRBJ1-2; 9 nucleotides line up with TRBD1. Unmatched junction bases numbered 8, after V lost 4 bases and J lost 5 bases. The CDR3 is 15 amino acids. From germline, CDR1 is SGHDN and CDR2 FVKESK. CDR3 nucleotides: TGTGCCAGCAGCCGGGACAGGGACCCAATTTATGGCTACACCTTC. Amino acids: CASSRDRDPIYGYTF.

This clonotype was counted a single time. The junction shows a germline mismatch at one end, possibly a read error. The rearrangement links TRBV28 to TRBJ2-7; 10 bases line up with TRBD2. The CDR3 totals 17 residues. In germline, CDR1 is MDHEN, CDR2 SYDVKM. In DNA form, the CDR3 reads TGTGCCAGCAGTTTATCCTCGAGCGGGAGGGCCGTTTACGAGCGGTACTTC. Translated: CASSLSSSGRAVYERYF. Full variable domain (rest looked up from reference TRBV28 and TRBJ2-7): DVKVTQSSRYLVKRTGEKVFLECVQDMDHENMFWYRQDPGLGLRLIYFSYDVKMKEKGDIPEGYSVSREKKERFSLILESASTNQTSMYLCASSLSSSGRAVYERYFGPGTRLTVT.

This clonotype was seen ten or more times. V usage is TRBV12-3 or TRBV12-4 and J usage is TRBJ1-5; D unclear. The V and J ends lost 5 bases and 5 bases respectively, with 7 bases between them. CDR3 length: 12 amino acids. The CDR3 DNA reads as TGTGCCAGCAGTCTCGAATATCAGCCCCAGCATTTT. Protein: CASSLEYQPQHF.

The genes are TRBV20-1 and TRBJ2-3; D may be TRBD2 (6 bases). The germline V and J ends were trimmed by 6 bases and 2 bases, with 15 bases remaining between them. Germline CDR1 and CDR2: DFQATT and SNEGSKA (reference sequence). The CDR3 is 14 amino acids. CDR3 coding DNA: TGCAGTGCCCTCGGGGGATTTTCCACAGATACGCAGTATTTT. Translated, it gives CSALGGFSTDTQYF.

The genes are TRBV9 and TRBJ2-7, with D tentatively TRBD1 or TRBD2 (5 bases each). V gave up 4 bases and J gave up 3 bases, with 14 bases separating them. CDR1 and CDR2 (germline): SGDLS, YYNGEE. The CDR3 covers 14 residues. The CDR3 DNA follows: TGTGCCAGCAGCCCAAGGGGAGTAGGCTACGAGCAGTACTTC. Protein product: CASSPRGVGYEQYF.

This clonotype came up many times. The chain has TRBV7-2 and TRBJ2-7; D unclear. The germline V gene has CDR1 SGHTA and CDR2 FQGNSA. Trimming removed 2 bases at V and 5 bases at J, with 10 bases between. The CDR3 totals 13 residues. The CDR3: CASSLLGVHEQYF. The DNA for the CDR3 is TGTGCCAGCAGCTTACTTGGGGTTCACGAGCAGTACTTC.

This clonotype was recorded at least ten times. V and J are TRBV30 and TRBJ2-7; maybe TRBD1 (6 bases). The CDR3 contains 16 residues. Trimming removed 3 bases from V and 3 bases from J, with 21 bases in between. Germline V gives CDR1 GTSNPN, CDR2 SVGIG (reference sequence). CDR3 nucleotides: TGTGCCTGGAGAGCCAAATACAGGGCCTCCTACTACGAGCAGTACTTC. Its translation is CAWRAKYRASYYEQYF.

The J gene is TRBJ2-1, the V gene TRBV19, with D possibly being TRBD1 (7 bases). Trimming removed 4 bases at V and 4 bases at J, with 20 bases between. The CDR3 loop spans 17 amino acids. Germline assignment: CDR1 LNHDA and CDR2 SQIVND (reference sequence). CDR3 in DNA: TGTGCCAGTAGTACGCTACAGGGGAGGATCATTTACAATGAGCAGTTCTTC. Encoded protein: CASSTLQGRIIYNEQFF.

The table lists this clonotype with a few counts. The chain joins TRBV9 to TRBJ2-2, with 7 bases matching TRBD2. The V and J ends lost 0 bases and 4 bases, in that order; junction bases with no gene match: 9. The CDR3 runs to 17 residues. Germline lookup yields CDR1 SGDLS and CDR2 YYNGEE. The CDR3 DNA is TGTGCCAGCAGCGTAGCCGGCGGGAGATTGGCCACCGGGGAGCTGTTTTTT. It translates to CASSVAGGRLATGELFF.

This clonotype was detected ten times or more. The V gene is TRBV18, the J gene TRBJ1-2; TRBD1 agrees at 9 bases. This CDR3 is built from 14 residues. The junction had 7 bases not matched to a gene; V was cut back by 8 bases and J by 3 bases. From germline, CDR1 is KGHSH and CDR2 LQKENI. The CDR3 DNA reads TGTGCCAGCAGCCCGGGACAGGGTGACTATGGCTACACCTTC. This encodes CASSPGQGDYGYTF. Using reference TRBV18 and TRBJ1-2 for the parts outside the CDR3, the full variable domain is NAGVMQNPRHLVRRRGQEARLRCSPMKGHSHVYWYRQLPEEGLKFMVYLQKENIIDESGMPKERFSAEFPKEGPSILRIQQVVRGDSAAYFCASSPGQGDYGYTFGSGTRLTVV.

This clonotype has at least ten counts. J is TRBJ2-5 and V is TRBV3-1, with D possibly matching TRBD2 (6 bases). Germline CDR1 reads LGHDT; CDR2 reads YNNKEL (reference sequence). The V end lost 2 bases, the J end lost 3 bases, and 16 bases lay between the germline ends. CDR3 length: 16 amino acids. The CDR3: CASSQLGLAREETQYF. The DNA of the CDR3 is TGTGCCAGCAGCCAATTAGGGCTAGCGAGAGAAGAGACCCAGTACTTC.

The chain carries TRBV20-1 and TRBJ1-5; D call uncertain. V was trimmed by 0 bases and J by 2 bases, leaving 14 bases between them. The germline gives CDR1 DFQATT, CDR2 SNEGSKA (reference sequence). This CDR3 is 16 amino acids long. CDR3 protein: CSARDDEALGNQPQHF. In nucleotides, the CDR3 is TGCAGTGCTAGAGACGATGAAGCTCTAGGCAATCAGCCCCAGCATTTT.

This sequence joins TRBV2 and TRBJ1-4, with 8 nucleotides matching TRBD1. The CDR3 is made up of 14 amino acids. J was trimmed by 8 bases and V by 4 bases; bases with no gene match: 6. Germline CDR1 is SNHLY and CDR2 is FYNNEI. This CDR3 is CASSGQGLGEKLFF. CDR3 DNA: TGTGCCAGCAGTGGACAGGGGCTAGGAGAAAAACTGTTTTTT. Combining the CDR3 with reference TRBV2 and TRBJ1-4 gives the whole variable domain EPEVTQTPSHQVTQMGQEVILRCVPISNHLYFYWYRQILGQKVEFLVSFYNNEISEKSEIFDDQFSVERPDGSNFTLKIRSTKLEDSAMYFCASSGQGLGEKLFFGSGTQLSVL.

V gene TRBV20-1 combines with J gene TRBJ1-2; TRBD1 aligns across 8 bases. Germline assignment: CDR1 DFQATT and CDR2 SNEGSKA (reference sequence). V lost 6 bases to trimming and J lost 0 bases; unmatched junction nucleotides: 6. The CDR3 spans 14 residues. CDR3 sequence: CSARGQAPNYGYTF. The DNA of the CDR3 is TGCAGTGCGAGGGGACAGGCACCTAACTATGGCTACACCTTC.

This clonotype was observed a few times. This sequence joins TRBV28 and TRBJ1-5, with 11 bases fitting TRBD1. The V gene end was trimmed by 3 bases and the J gene end by 6 bases; junction bases not matched to a gene: 13. The V gene's germline CDR1 is MDHEN and CDR2 SYDVKM. The CDR3 covers 18 residues. This CDR3 reads CASSLSPGTGGGGQPQHF. CDR3 nucleotide sequence: TGTGCCAGCAGTTTGTCCCCCGGGACAGGGGGAGGTGGTCAGCCCCAGCATTTT.

This clonotype has a handful of counts. The V gene is TRBV28, the J gene TRBJ2-5; 9 bases map to TRBD1. Germline CDR1 is MDHEN and CDR2 is SYDVKM. CDR3 size: 14 residues. The V and J ends lost 5 bases and 5 bases, in that order; junction bases with no gene match: 6. CDR3 sequence reads: CASSPWTGDETQYF. In nucleotides, the CDR3 is TGTGCCAGCAGTCCGTGGACAGGGGATGAGACCCAGTACTTC.

As for this clonotype: This may arise from a read error, as a much more abundant clone is one base away. The chain is built from TRBV20-1 and TRBJ2-5, with D tentatively TRBD2 (5 bases). This CDR3 contains 14 residues. Per germline, CDR1 DFQATT and CDR2 SNEGSKA (reference sequence). Between the trimmed V and J ends, which lost 5 bases and 9 bases, there was a span of 22 bases. CDR3 protein: CSALPLRNLRAQYF. The CDR3 nucleotides read TGCAGTGCTTTACCCTTGAGAAACCTGAGGGCCCAGTACTTC.

This clonotype occurred many times. The V and J genes are TRBV20-1 and TRBJ1-1; D not resolved. Per germline, CDR1 DFQATT and CDR2 SNEGSKA (reference sequence). V shed 1 base and J shed 5 bases, with 8 bases lying between them. This CDR3 is 12 amino acids long. The CDR3 DNA follows: TGCAGTGCTAGAGCCCTGGAAACTGAAGCTTTCTTT. This translates into CSARALETEAFF.

This clonotype has at least ten counts. This chain links TRBV7-2 with TRBJ2-5; D call uncertain. CDR3 size: 13 residues. The ends were cut back, 5 bases at V and 4 bases at J, with 11 bases in the middle. CDR1 and CDR2 from the germline V gene are SGHTA and FQGNSA. CDR3 nucleotides: TGTGCCAGCAGCAGAGGCTTGGGAGAGACCCAGTACTTC. Protein: CASSRGLGETQYF.

This clonotype has ten or more counts. This chain links TRBV20-1 with TRBJ2-7; the D gene is possibly TRBD2 (5 bases). Trimming cost V 4 bases and J 4 bases, with 11 bases left between them. CDR1 is DFQATT, CDR2 SNEGSKA, per germline (reference sequence). This CDR3 region has 12 residues. CDR3 region: CSATGVRYEQYF. CDR3 sequence (DNA): TGCAGTGCTACCGGGGTTCGATACGAGCAGTACTTC.